This TCR beta chain was obtained from a study of blood T cell repertoires in COVID-19. About the study: Sources were T cells, B-cell-depleted T cells, or PBMCs; the material itself was cDNA or gDNA.

A few counts support this clone. The data were produced by immunoSEQ multiplex PCR, yet TCRdb's version contains in-frame clones alone and is incomplete. The sample holds about 180,000 clones, 86% seen once. Source material: peripheral blood. The sequence came from a woman in her twenties or thirties with active or convalescent COVID-19.

The CDR3 reads CASSNIRGFDGYTF. Here the CDR3 DNA reads TGTGCCAGCAGTAATATTCGCGGGTTTGATGGCTACACCTTC. J is TRBJ1-2 and V is TRBV6-5, with no clear D. Trimming cost V 5 bases and J 6 bases, with 16 bases left between them. Per the germline V gene, CDR1 is MNHEY and CDR2 is SVGAGI. The CDR3 length is 14 residues.